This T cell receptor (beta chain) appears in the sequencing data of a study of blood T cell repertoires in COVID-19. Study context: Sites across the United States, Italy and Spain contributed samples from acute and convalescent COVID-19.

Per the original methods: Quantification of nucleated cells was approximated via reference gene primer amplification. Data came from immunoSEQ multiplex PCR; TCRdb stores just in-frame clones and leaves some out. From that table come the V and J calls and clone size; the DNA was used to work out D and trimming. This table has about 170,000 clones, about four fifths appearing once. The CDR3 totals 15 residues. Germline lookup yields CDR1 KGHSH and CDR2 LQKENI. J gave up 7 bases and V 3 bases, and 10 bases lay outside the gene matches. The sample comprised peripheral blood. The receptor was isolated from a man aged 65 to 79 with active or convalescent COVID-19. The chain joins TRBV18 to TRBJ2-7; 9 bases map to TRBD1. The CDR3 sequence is CASSPGTGRLGEQYF. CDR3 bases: TGTGCCAGCTCACCCGGGACAGGGAGATTGGGAGAGCAGTACTTC.